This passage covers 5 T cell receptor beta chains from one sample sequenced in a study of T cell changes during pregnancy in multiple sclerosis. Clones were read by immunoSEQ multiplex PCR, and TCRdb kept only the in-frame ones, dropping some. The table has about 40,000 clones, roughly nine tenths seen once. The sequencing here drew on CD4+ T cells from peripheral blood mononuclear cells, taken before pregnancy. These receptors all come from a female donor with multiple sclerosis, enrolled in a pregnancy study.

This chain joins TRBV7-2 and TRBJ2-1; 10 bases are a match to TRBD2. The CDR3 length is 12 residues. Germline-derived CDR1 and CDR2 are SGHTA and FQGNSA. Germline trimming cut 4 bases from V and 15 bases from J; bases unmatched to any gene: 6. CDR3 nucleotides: TGTGCCAGCAGCTCTAGCGGGAGCAAGGGGTTCTTC. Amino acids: CASSSSGSKGFF.

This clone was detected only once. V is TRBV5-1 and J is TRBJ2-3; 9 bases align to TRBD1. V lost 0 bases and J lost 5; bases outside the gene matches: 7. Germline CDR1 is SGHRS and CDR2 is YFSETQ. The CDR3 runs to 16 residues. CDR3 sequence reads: CASSLEPGQGVDTQYF. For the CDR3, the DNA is TGCGCCAGCAGCTTGGAGCCGGGACAGGGTGTAGATACGCAGTATTTT.

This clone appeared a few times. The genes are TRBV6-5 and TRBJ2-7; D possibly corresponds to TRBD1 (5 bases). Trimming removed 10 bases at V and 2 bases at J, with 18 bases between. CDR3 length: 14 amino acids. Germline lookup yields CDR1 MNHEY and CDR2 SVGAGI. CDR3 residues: CATAHQGGTYEQYF. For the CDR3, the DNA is TGTGCCACAGCGCATCAGGGTGGGACCTACGAGCAGTACTTC.

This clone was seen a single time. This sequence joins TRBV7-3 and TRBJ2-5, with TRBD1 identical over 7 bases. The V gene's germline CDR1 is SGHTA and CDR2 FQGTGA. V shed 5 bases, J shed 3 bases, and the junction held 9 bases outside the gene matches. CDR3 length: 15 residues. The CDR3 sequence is CASSAFGTAKETQYF. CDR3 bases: TGTGCCAGCAGCGCCTTCGGGACAGCTAAAGAGACCCAGTACTTC.

The CDR3 DNA is TGCGCCAGCAGCCAGCCCCGGACAGGAGGAAGAAACGAGCAGTACTTC. Encoded protein: CASSQPRTGGRNEQYF. The chain combines TRBV4-1 with TRBJ2-7, with TRBD1 identical over 7 bases. After removal of 3 bases from V and 5 bases from J, the junction contained 13 bases not matched to a gene. CDR1 is MGHRA, CDR2 YSYEKL, per germline. This CDR3 contains 16 residues.